This entry features one T cell receptor (beta chain) sequence. The antigen is not known. This entry is derived from a study of radiation and T cells in renal cell carcinoma. Across the study: Nephrectomy followed 15 Gy stereotactic body radiation by 4 weeks.

The assay was immunoSEQ multiplex PCR, and TCRdb's table has in-frame clones only and misses some. The profile shows 50,000 to 75,000 clones, 65% to 85% of them singletons. Time point specified: baseline pretreatment blood. Specified treatment: 15 Gy SBRT to primary tumor, nephrectomy 4 weeks later. CDR3 size: 14 residues. Germline CDR1 reads KGHSH; CDR2 reads LQKENI. Trimming shortened V by 3 bases and J by 3 bases, and 12 bases separated the two germline ends. Study results and caveats: From baseline, blood top tumor clonotypes peaked at 2 weeks post-radiation.

The input for sequencing was blood, taken from a patient whose treatment included radiotherapy and nephrectomy. This TCR came from a man in his 60s with renal cell carcinoma. The chain has TRBV18 and TRBJ2-7, with D possibly TRBD2 on 5 matching bases. In DNA form, the CDR3 reads TGTGCCAGCTCACCTTACGACTACAACTACGAGCAGTACTTC. Translated: CASSPYDYNYEQYF.